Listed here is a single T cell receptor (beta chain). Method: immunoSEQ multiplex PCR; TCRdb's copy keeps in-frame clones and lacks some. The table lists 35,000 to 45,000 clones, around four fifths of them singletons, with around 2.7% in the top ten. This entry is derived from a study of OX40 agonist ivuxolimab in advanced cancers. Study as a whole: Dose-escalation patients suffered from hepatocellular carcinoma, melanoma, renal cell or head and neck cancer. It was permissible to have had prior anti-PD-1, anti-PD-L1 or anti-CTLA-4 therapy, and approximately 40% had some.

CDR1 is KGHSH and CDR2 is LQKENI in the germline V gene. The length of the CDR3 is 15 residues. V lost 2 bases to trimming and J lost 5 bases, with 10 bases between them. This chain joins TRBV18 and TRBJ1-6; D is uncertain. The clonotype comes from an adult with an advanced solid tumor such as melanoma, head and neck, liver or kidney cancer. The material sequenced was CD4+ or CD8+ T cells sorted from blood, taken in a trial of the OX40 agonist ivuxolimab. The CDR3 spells CASSPGKGDNSPLHF. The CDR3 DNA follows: TGTGCCAGCTCACCAGGGAAGGGAGATAATTCACCCCTCCACTTT.